The source of this TCR beta chain is a study of radiotherapy plus CTLA-4 blockade in lung cancer listed by TCRdb under 2018. At the level of the whole study: Among enrolled patients, around 20% had an objective response and about 30% reached disease control. The study at large found these results: TCR clones derived from tumors expanded in peripheral blood after treatment with radiotherapy and ipilimumab. The strongest predictors of response, as reported, were early dynamic changes in blood T cell clones along with a rise in serum interferon-beta after radiation.

This clone was seen a handful of times. Its recognized antigen is unknown. The input lacks base qualities; no much larger clone sits a single base away. Taken from the germline V gene, the CDR1 and CDR2 loops are SGHRS and YFSETQ. The CDR3 starts with the cysteine, ends with the phenylalanine, and has 14 residues. The read is trimmed to its CDR3 DNA, 42 bases read in frame from base 1. Relative to germline, V is 2 bases shorter and J is 0 bases shorter, with 6 bases between their ends. Focal radiation therapy combined with CTLA-4 blockade (ipilimumab) was tested in patients with chemo-refractory metastatic non-small-cell lung cancer. Libraries came from the immunoSEQ multiplex PCR assay. Entries here come from immuneACCESS through TCRdb and include only in-frame sequences with V and J called. Some clones fail to appear in such tables; in the studies checked, an unresolved V gene covers under half of the shortfall, and the cause of the remainder is unknown. In all, the sample holds about 62,000 clones, and around 76% of those were seen once. Of the sample, roughly 3.1% falls within the top ten clones.

The sample consisted of peripheral blood, taken from a patient treated with radiotherapy plus ipilimumab. The TCR sequence derives from a human donor with non-small cell lung cancer who had a complete response to radiotherapy plus ipilimumab. Recombination connected TRBV5-1 to TRBJ1-3; too little of a D gene remains to name it. The encoded CDR3 is CASSLDFSGNTIYF. The nucleotide sequence reads TGCGCCAGCAGCTTAGACTTCTCTGGAAACACCATATATTTT.